Presented here are 15 T cell receptor beta chains from one specimen sequenced in a study of cytomegalovirus exposure and HLA in healthy donors. With 60 Vbeta and 13 Jbeta primers, the PCR was carried out. The table came from immunoSEQ multiplex PCR; TCRdb's copy has only in-frame clones and leaves some out. The table shows some 180,000 clones, with roughly 85% occurring only once. The sequenced sample was PBMCs. All receptors come from a woman in her twenties or thirties in good health and CMV-seropositive.

This sequence joins TRBV5-1 and TRBJ1-1, with unresolved D. Trimming stripped 3 bases from V and 0 bases from J, with 6 bases between. CDR1 and CDR2 (germline): SGHRS, YFSETQ. The CDR3 sequence is 13 residues long. The CDR3 loop reads CASSSHMNTEAFF. The CDR3 nucleotides are TGCGCCAGCAGCTCGCACATGAACACTGAAGCTTTCTTT.

The chain couples TRBV21-1 to TRBJ1-3; the table's D call TRBD1 went unverified against the DNA. TRBV21-1 is designated a pseudogene. The CDR3 length is 18 residues. The CDR3 reads CASSKGYQGPLSGNTIYF. In DNA, the CDR3 is TGTGCCAGCAGCAAAGGGTATCAGGGGCCCCTCTCTGGAAACACCATATATTTT.

J is TRBJ2-1 and V is TRBV5-5; D gene unclear. Trimming took 3 bases from V and 6 from J, leaving 4 bases between them. The CDR3 spans 11 residues. From germline, CDR1 is SGHKS and CDR2 YYEKEE (reference sequence). The CDR3, as DNA: TGTGCCAGCAGCTCTTTCAATGAGCAGTTCTTC. The encoded protein is CASSSFNEQFF.

This clone was found once. This chain links TRBV19 with TRBJ1-2; 10 bases are a match to TRBD1. Germline assignment: CDR1 LNHDA and CDR2 SQIVND (reference sequence). The V and J ends lost 11 bases and 1 base, in that order; junction bases with no gene match: 4. The CDR3 loop spans 13 amino acids. The CDR3: CAATGGFNYGYTF. In DNA form, the CDR3 reads TGTGCCGCGACAGGGGGCTTTAACTATGGCTACACCTTC.

This chain connects TRBV4-1 to TRBJ2-2; D may be TRBD1 (6 bases). The V gene lost 1 base and the J gene lost 6 bases, with 9 bases spanning the gap. Germline V gene sequence: CDR1 MGHRA, CDR2 YSYEKL. The CDR3 totals 14 residues. In nucleotides, the CDR3 is TGCGCCAGCAGCCAAGTATGGGGGCCCGGGGAGCTGTTTTTT. Protein: CASSQVWGPGELFF.

This clone has only one observation. This chain connects TRBV11-3 to TRBJ2-5; TRBD1 matches at 9 bases. Germline CDR1 SGHNT, CDR2 YENEEA. CDR3 size: 14 residues. With 5 bases clipped from V and 3 bases from J, the junction kept 4 bases outside the gene matches. Here the CDR3 reads CASSHRTGEETQYF. The CDR3 nucleotides read TGTGCCAGCAGCCACAGGACAGGGGAAGAGACCCAGTACTTC.

This clone was observed a handful of times. This chain joins TRBV25-1 and TRBJ1-5; D not certain. CDR1 is MGHDK, CDR2 SYGVNS, per germline. This CDR3 spans 15 amino acids. V lost 7 bases to trimming and J lost 6 bases, with 19 bases between them. DNA of the CDR3: TGTGCCAGCACCCCCGACATCTACCCAGGTCAGCCCCAGCATTTT. This translates into CASTPDIYPGQPQHF.

The V and J genes are TRBV27 and TRBJ1-1; the D gene is possibly TRBD1 (5 bases). Germline loops: CDR1 MNHEY, CDR2 SMNVEV (reference sequence). The CDR3 runs 15 residues. V was pared by 8 bases and J by 8 bases, with 24 bases between. CDR3 sequence reads: CASGHVREAPREAFF. As DNA, the CDR3 is TGTGCCAGCGGCCACGTCAGGGAGGCCCCCCGGGAAGCTTTCTTT.

The V and J genes are TRBV30 and TRBJ2-7, with a possible D match to TRBD1 (6 bases). Germline V gene lookup returns CDR1 GTSNPN and CDR2 SVGIG (reference sequence). Trimming pared 0 bases from V and 4 bases from J, leaving 10 bases between. The length of the CDR3 is 13 residues. This chain's CDR3 is CAWSVGTKYEQYF. CDR3 nucleotide sequence: TGTGCCTGGAGTGTCGGGACAAAATACGAGCAGTACTTC.

The chain joins TRBV6-1 to TRBJ1-2; 7 bases are shared with TRBD1. The trim removed 3 bases at V and 0 bases at J, leaving 4 bases unmatched. The CDR3 totals 15 residues. CDR1 MNHNS and CDR2 SASEGT come from the germline V gene. The CDR3 DNA follows: TGTGCCAGCAGTGATCCGGGACAGACTAACTATGGCTACACCTTC. Its translation is CASSDPGQTNYGYTF.

V and J are TRBV7-9 and TRBJ2-1; 10 nucleotides agree with TRBD2. Germline lookup yields CDR1 SEHNR and CDR2 FQNEAQ (reference sequence). The V segment lost 11 bases and the J segment 8 bases; nucleotides outside the gene matches: 27. The CDR3 runs to 19 residues. The CDR3 is CAAGGVQREGPVNPDEQFF. CDR3 DNA sequence: TGTGCCGCAGGGGGGGTCCAGCGGGAGGGCCCGGTTAATCCCGATGAGCAGTTCTTC.

The rearrangement uses TRBV6-5 and TRBJ2-5; D possibly corresponds to TRBD1 (5 bases). CDR1 MNHEY and CDR2 SVGAGI come from the germline V gene. Trimming cost V 6 bases and J 4 bases, with 18 bases left between them. This CDR3 has 15 residues. CDR3 DNA sequence: TGTGCCAGCAGCCGCCCCCCAATGGGGCGAGAGACCCAGTACTTC. This encodes CASSRPPMGRETQYF.

The rearrangement uses TRBV7-2 and TRBJ1-2; weak D call: TRBD1 (6 bases). In germline, CDR1 is SGHTA, CDR2 FQGNSA. The V and J ends lost 4 bases and 8 bases respectively, with 8 bases between them. This CDR3 has 11 amino acids. The CDR3: CASSYGQGYTF. In DNA, the CDR3 is TGTGCCAGCAGCTACGGACAGGGCTACACCTTC.

The V call is TRBV5-1, the J call TRBJ1-2; the match to TRBD1 covers 7 bases. The ends lost 7 bases at V and 8 bases at J; junction bases unmatched: 17. From germline, CDR1 is SGHRS and CDR2 YFSETQ. The CDR3 covers 15 residues. CDR3 DNA: TGCGCCAGCTCCCTACGAGGGGGCGCCTTCGAGGGCTACACCTTC. This gives the protein CASSLRGGAFEGYTF.

V is TRBV4-1 and J is TRBJ1-1; D may be TRBD1 (6 bases). Per the germline V gene, CDR1 is MGHRA and CDR2 is YSYEKL. The CDR3 contains 14 residues. Trimming stripped 2 bases from V and 3 bases from J, with 10 bases between. This CDR3 reads CASSQQQGYTEAFF. Here the CDR3 DNA reads TGCGCCAGCAGCCAACAGCAGGGGTACACTGAAGCTTTCTTT.